Listed below are T cell receptor beta chains from one sample, sequenced in a study of a mutant IDH1 vaccine in newly diagnosed glioma. Clones were read by immunoSEQ multiplex PCR, and TCRdb kept only the in-frame ones, dropping some. The sample carries roughly 30,000 clones, approximately 80% recorded once. No cognate antigen is known for these TCRs. Specimen: PBMCs, collected from a glioma patient whose treatment included an IDH1 peptide vaccine. The source of these receptors is a woman in her forties with glioma. Each CDR3 is given with its conserved first and last residue.

v_gene	j_gene	CDR3aa
TRBV5-4	TRBJ2-5	CASSPRGRGVQETQYF
TRBV5-6	TRBJ2-1	CASSLGLAIHGQFF
TRBV27	TRBJ1-2	CASGDYTDGYTF
TRBV21-1	TRBJ2-4	CASSVLAKNIQYF
TRBV7-6	TRBJ2-2	CASSLRGRGPNTGELFF
TRBV19	TRBJ2-2	CASSIGLSGAGELFF
TRBV15	TRBJ1-1	CATSRDWADTEAFF
TRBV5-6	TRBJ1-1	CASSLGASLWSTEAFF
TRBV13	TRBJ1-2	CASRDGQAYGYTF
TRBV11-2	TRBJ2-5	CASTRGLAQETQYF
TRBV7-9	TRBJ2-3	CASSLGGGKDTQYF
TRBV6-6	TRBJ1-6	CASSYSSGVESPLHF
TRBV10-3	TRBJ1-2	CAISEDREYGYTF
TRBV30	TRBJ1-2	CAWSLGMGGYTF
TRBV5-4	TRBJ2-2	CASSFGDQNTGELFF
TRBV7-8	TRBJ2-3	CASSLTSGGSTDTQYF
TRBV19	TRBJ1-1	CASRGQGENTEAFF
TRBV4-1	TRBJ2-5	CASSQELAGGLETQYF
TRBV4-2	TRBJ1-6	CASRKEGSSPLHF
TRBV29-1	TRBJ2-1	CSVTSGGIPSYNEQFF
TRBV4-3	TRBJ2-2	CASSRTGLSNTGELFF
TRBV11-2	TRBJ2-7	CASSRRGTLNYEQYF
TRBV4-3	TRBJ2-7	CASNPPRGRNEQYF
TRBV5-5	TRBJ2-1	CASSLGRGRDNEQFF
TRBV19	TRBJ2-2	CASSIVTPGGELFF
TRBV19	TRBJ1-6	CATSLGQFSSPLHF
TRBV7-3	TRBJ2-3	CASSPDLITDTQYF
TRBV7-9	TRBJ2-7	CASSYQDSYEQYF
TRBV25-1	TRBJ1-1	CASRATGMNTEAFF
TRBV7-8	TRBJ2-6	CASSLRLAGGRSGANVLTF
TRBV9	TRBJ1-1	CASSAQGMGPTEAFF
TRBV2	TRBJ2-7	CASSRDRKGEQYF
TRBV20-1	TRBJ2-3	CSAMDEDTQYF
TRBV18	TRBJ2-2	CASSLPGTGNTGELFF
TRBV6-5	TRBJ2-7	CASSKTSGGADEQYF
TRBV29-1	TRBJ2-1	CSVETGAHNEQFF
TRBV19	TRBJ2-3	CASSIELASGADTQYF
TRBV30	.	CAWSRGTGVYEQYF
TRBV29-1	TRBJ2-2	CSASVGELFF
TRBV7-2	TRBJ2-7	CASSLLGLAGEQYF
TRBV5-6	TRBJ2-2	CASSSGLTGELFF
TRBV2	TRBJ2-1	CASSERLAGNEQFF
TRBV19	TRBJ2-5	CASSDSYPLETQYF
TRBV30	TRBJ2-7	CAWRTGTGASYEQYF
TRBV6-6	TRBJ2-5	CASKTSGEETQYF
TRBV19	TRBJ1-5	CASSSLPGSNQPQHF
TRBV19	TRBJ1-2	CASSKGLGSNYGYTF
TRBV5-1	TRBJ2-5	CASSLEHQETQYF
TRBV11-2	TRBJ2-7	CASSLVGQNEQYF
TRBV11-3	TRBJ2-3	CASSLGGGGIVDTQYF